This note documents a single T cell receptor beta chain sequence. Clones were sequenced by immunoSEQ multiplex PCR, and TCRdb holds only the in-frame ones, with some missing. The sample records fewer than 50,000 clones, roughly 80% being singletons. This record comes from a study of T cells in tumors after PD-1 blockade. Whole-study context: Each patient got pembrolizumab 200 mg every 3 weeks or cemiplimab 350 mg every 2 weeks.

Genomic DNA template from tumor biopsies or peripheral blood, roughly 550 ng to 6,004 ng input. Germline V gene sequence: CDR1 SGHRS, CDR2 YFSETQ. This CDR3 region has 14 residues. Trimming at V came to 4 bases and at J to 9 bases, leaving 7 bases not matched to a gene. This receptor was identified in a human donor with basal cell carcinoma. Sequenced here: PBMCs, sampled before anti-PD-1 treatment. J is TRBJ1-6 and V is TRBV5-1; 7 bases map to TRBD1. CDR3: CASSPTGSGSPLHF. The CDR3 bases are TGCGCCAGCAGCCCGACAGGGAGCGGTTCACCCCTCCACTTT.